These T cell receptor beta chains were read from a single sample in a study of T cells expressing NK-cell markers. With the 5' RACE reads reprocessed, TCRdb shows one record per CDR3 protein and no DNA. This specimen shows approximately 550,000 distinct CDR3 sequences; the ten leading clones hold approximately 3.6%. Sequenced sample: blood T cells: a sorted CD56 or NKG2C T cell subset, CD4+ or CD8+ T cells, or bulk PBMC T cells (not recorded which). The source is a man between 18 and 35 years old in good health. The CDR3 runs from the conserved cysteine through the conserved F or W. The order of the fields is J gene, V gene, CDR3 protein.

TRBJ2-7 TRBV7-9 CASRHDPGQGSYEQYF
TRBJ2-5 TRBV7-2 CASSSWDRRETQYF
TRBJ2-4 TRBV28 CASSPADRRNIQYF
TRBJ2-5 TRBV6-2/TRBV6-3 CASSYFGVETQYF
TRBJ1-3 TRBV30 CAWRTDGNTIYF
TRBJ2-1 TRBV29-1 CSVELEIYYNEQFF
TRBJ1-2 TRBV5-1 CASSSTGTGGEDYTF
TRBJ2-1 TRBV7-9 CASSLGAQEQFF
TRBJ2-7 TRBV20-1 CSATTSVGYEQYF
TRBJ1-3 TRBV6-1 CASSVKDSGNTIYF
TRBJ2-2 TRBV12-3/TRBV12-4 CASSSGTLNTGELFF
TRBJ2-7 TRBV7-2 CASSSSPGSGRYEQYF
TRBJ2-1 TRBV6-1 CASSVYWGRIGTRKINEQFF
TRBJ2-4 TRBV12-3/TRBV12-4 CASSSFDIQYF
TRBJ2-1 TRBV23-1 CASSLPGTVGDNEQFF
TRBJ2-1 TRBV12-3/TRBV12-4 CASSRGGSSEQFF
TRBJ2-4 TRBV20-1 CSAGKVGGSLNIQYF
TRBJ1-2 TRBV7-2 CASSSAPDRDYGYTF
TRBJ2-5 TRBV29-1 CSAAGRMVSETQYF
TRBJ2-2 TRBV29-1 CSVEDLTGASTGELFF
TRBJ2-5 TRBV7-7 CASSSGAGGQETQYF
TRBJ1-4 TRBV5-1 CASSSRQGAGEKLFF
TRBJ2-7 TRBV12-3/TRBV12-4 CASAEAGSSYEQYF
TRBJ2-7 TRBV12-3/TRBV12-4 CASREGQGTYEQYF
TRBJ2-2 TRBV5-1 CASSQTAGVNTGELFF
TRBJ2-1 TRBV11-3 CASSSRQGYNEQFF